The 18 T cell receptor beta chains in this list originate from one sample, sequenced in a study of response to subunit inactivated influenza vaccine. One entry per CDR3 protein results from TCRdb running MiXCR on the RT-PCR reads. The repertoire holds about 160,000 distinct CDR3 sequences, with about 11% as singletons. This specimen consisted of non-naive T cells sorted from PBMCs, obtained roughly 45 days after vaccination. The receptors come from a man in his forties or fifties who received an inactivated influenza vaccine.

This chain's CDR3 is CASRSPGTGGEAFF. CDR3 DNA: TGTGCCAGCAGGTCTCCCGGGACAGGGGGTGAAGCTTTCTTT. This sequence joins TRBV6-1 and TRBJ1-1; 11 bases fit TRBD1. This CDR3 spans 14 amino acids. Per germline, CDR1 MNHNS and CDR2 SASEGT. J gave up 7 bases and V 6 bases, and 7 bases lay outside the gene matches.

This clonotype has at least ten counts. The chain couples TRBV10-3 to TRBJ2-7, with TRBD2 identical over 8 bases. The CDR3 consists of 16 residues. Germline V gene data show CDR1 as ENHRY and CDR2 as SYGVKD. The ends lost 3 bases at V and 2 bases at J; junction bases unmatched: 9. This CDR3 reads CAISDLSSGKPYEQYF. The CDR3 nucleotides are TGTGCCATCAGTGATTTAAGTAGCGGGAAGCCCTACGAGCAGTACTTC.

This clonotype appeared a few times. J is TRBJ2-7 and V is TRBV20-1, with D maybe TRBD1 (5 bases). The CDR3 extends over 8 amino acids. Looked up from germline, CDR1 is DFQATT and CDR2 is SNEGSKA (reference sequence). Trimming shortened V by 8 bases and J by 7 bases, and 6 bases separated the two germline ends. The CDR3 region has the DNA TGCAGTCCAGGGGAGCAGTACTTC. It yields the protein CSPGEQYF.

The chain recombines TRBV6-2 or TRBV6-3 with TRBJ2-5; tentatively, D is TRBD2 (6 bases). CDR1 is MNHEY and CDR2 is SVGEGT in the germline V gene. V shed 3 bases and J shed 5 bases, with 13 bases lying between them. The CDR3 has 14 amino acids. The CDR3 loop reads CASSYRAEGETQYF. Here the CDR3 DNA reads TGTGCCAGCAGTTATCGGGCGGAGGGGGAGACCCAGTACTTC.

This clonotype turned up a few times. J is TRBJ2-3 and V is TRBV7-3, with 8 bases that match TRBD2. The trim removed 5 bases at V and 3 bases at J, leaving 10 bases unmatched. The CDR3 covers 16 residues. The germline V gene encodes CDR1 SGHTA and CDR2 FQGTGA. CDR3 nucleotide sequence: TGTGCCAGCAGCCTCAAAACGGGAGGGCCAACAGATACGCAGTATTTT. Protein sequence: CASSLKTGGPTDTQYF. The complete variable domain, with remaining parts taken from reference TRBV7-3 and TRBJ2-3, reads GAGVSQTPSNKVTEKGKYVELRCDPISGHTALYWYRQSLGQGPEFLIYFQGTGAADDSGLPNDRFFAVRPEGSVSTLKIQRTERGDSAVYLCASSLKTGGPTDTQYFGPGTRLTVL.

The chain joins TRBV15 to TRBJ2-2, with 10 bases matching TRBD2. Trimming at V came to 2 bases and at J to 5 bases, leaving 2 bases not matched to a gene. Germline CDR1 and CDR2: LNHNV and YYDKDF (reference sequence). This CDR3 has 15 amino acids. CDR3: CATSRSLAGTGELFF. The CDR3 DNA sequence: TGTGCCACCAGCAGATCACTAGCGGGGACCGGGGAGCTGTTTTTT.

There are a few counts of this clonotype. J is TRBJ1-3 and V is TRBV3-1; no clear D. The length of the CDR3 is 14 residues. V shed 1 base and J shed 0 bases, with 4 bases lying between them. The V gene's germline CDR1 is LGHDT and CDR2 YNNKEL (reference sequence). The CDR3 sequence is CASSQVVSGNTIYF. CDR3 sequence (DNA): TGTGCCAGCAGCCAAGTCGTCTCTGGAAACACCATATATTTT.

This clonotype was seen repeatedly, ten times or more. The chain combines TRBV11-2 with TRBJ2-7; 10 bases are a match to TRBD1. CDR1 and CDR2 from the germline V gene are SGHAT and FQNNGV. CDR3 length: 16 amino acids. Trimming removed 5 bases from V and 7 bases from J; junction bases left unmatched: 14. CDR3 loop: CASSIYRDRGFREQYF. The CDR3 DNA reads as TGTGCCAGCAGCATATACCGGGACAGGGGTTTTCGGGAGCAGTACTTC.

The table lists this clonotype with a few counts. The chain carries TRBV9 and TRBJ1-1; possibly TRBD1 for D (6 bases). This CDR3 is 14 amino acids long. The germline gives CDR1 SGDLS, CDR2 YYNGEE. V was pared by 3 bases and J by 4 bases, with 13 bases between. This chain's CDR3 is CASSAPTGFTEAFF. The CDR3 nucleotides are TGTGCCAGCAGCGCCCCAACAGGGTTCACTGAAGCTTTCTTT.

This clonotype occurred many times. The CDR3, as DNA: TGTGCCAGCAGTCCTTTTACTCAGGGAGAGAGGAATGAGCAGTTCTTC. This translates into CASSPFTQGERNEQFF. This rearrangement joins TRBV12-3 or TRBV12-4 to TRBJ2-1; D may match TRBD1 or TRBD2 (5 bases each). The CDR3 contains 16 residues. V shed 5 bases and J shed 7 bases, with 21 bases lying between them.

This clonotype was counted ten times or more. V is TRBV29-1 and J is TRBJ2-1; D is ambiguous. The V gene lost 7 bases and the J gene lost 3 bases, with 7 bases spanning the gap. This CDR3 contains 11 residues. Germline V CDR1 and CDR2: SQVTM, ANQGSEA. CDR3 residues: CSGVRYNEQFF. In DNA form, the CDR3 reads TGCAGCGGAGTACGCTACAATGAGCAGTTCTTC.

V is TRBV28 and J is TRBJ1-2, with TRBD1 matching over 8 bases. J was trimmed by 4 bases and V by 4 bases; bases with no gene match: 5. CDR3 length: 14 residues. Germline loops: CDR1 MDHEN, CDR2 SYDVKM. CDR3 loop: CASSSGGKIYGYTF. In DNA, the CDR3 is TGTGCCAGCAGTTCAGGGGGCAAAATCTATGGCTACACCTTC.

J is TRBJ2-1 and V is TRBV9; TRBD2 might be the D (6 bases). CDR1 and CDR2 (germline): SGDLS, YYNGEE. Trimming left V 2 bases short and J 3 bases short, with 15 bases between. The length of the CDR3 is 16 residues. The CDR3 loop reads CASSVNKRVNYNEQFF. For the CDR3, the DNA is TGTGCCAGCAGCGTGAATAAGCGGGTAAACTACAATGAGCAGTTCTTC.

This clonotype was seen more than once but under ten times. The genes are TRBV2 and TRBJ1-5, with D uncertain. Trimming took 3 bases from V and 3 from J, leaving 6 bases between them. The germline gives CDR1 SNHLY, CDR2 FYNNEI. The length of the CDR3 is 13 residues. The DNA of the CDR3 is TGTGCCAGCAGTGAGGGGTTCAATCAGCCCCAGCATTTT. This translates into CASSEGFNQPQHF.

Ten or more counts support this clonotype. The J gene is TRBJ2-1, the V gene TRBV5-1, with TRBD1 identical over 7 bases. Germline CDR1 reads SGHRS; CDR2 reads YFSETQ. V was clipped by 4 bases and J by 5 bases; unmatched bases: 9. CDR3 size: 15 residues. The CDR3 nucleotides are TGCGCCAGCAGCCAGGGGGACAGAAGAAACAATGAGCAGTTCTTC. Translated, it gives CASSQGDRRNNEQFF. The whole variable domain, filled in from reference TRBV5-1 and TRBJ2-1, reads KAGVTQTPRYLIKTRGQQVTLSCSPISGHRSVSWYQQTPGQGLQFLFEYFSETQRNKGNFPGRFSGRQFSNSRSEMNVSTLELGDSALYLCASSQGDRRNNEQFFGPGTRLTVL.

This clonotype was found many times. The chain joins TRBV5-5 to TRBJ2-2; 11 bases are shared with TRBD2. In germline, CDR1 is SGHKS, CDR2 YYEKEE (reference sequence). The CDR3 spans 17 residues. V was clipped by 2 bases and J by 1 base; unmatched bases: 4. The DNA of the CDR3 is TGTGCCAGCAGCTTTTATCTAGCGGGAGGGAACACCGGGGAGCTGTTTTTT. Protein product: CASSFYLAGGNTGELFF.

This clonotype has only a few counts. The genes are TRBV2 and TRBJ2-4; perhaps TRBD2 as D (6 bases). The CDR3 is 14 amino acids. Germline V lookup: CDR1 SNHLY, CDR2 FYNNEI. Trimming took 8 bases from V and 8 from J, leaving 19 bases between them. CDR3 coding DNA: TGTGCCAGCGCCATTAAAACGGGAGTGCACATTCAGTACTTC. It encodes CASAIKTGVHIQYF.

In its sample, this clonotype ranks as medium-sized. The CDR3 is CASSRLAGEAGELFF. Here the CDR3 DNA reads TGTGCCAGCAGCCGACTAGCGGGAGAAGCCGGGGAGCTGTTTTTT. The genes are TRBV5-6 and TRBJ2-2; 12 nucleotides match TRBD2. CDR1 is SGHDT, CDR2 YYEEEE, per germline. There are 15 residues in the CDR3. V was pared by 4 bases and J by 6 bases, with 4 bases of the junction left unmatched.